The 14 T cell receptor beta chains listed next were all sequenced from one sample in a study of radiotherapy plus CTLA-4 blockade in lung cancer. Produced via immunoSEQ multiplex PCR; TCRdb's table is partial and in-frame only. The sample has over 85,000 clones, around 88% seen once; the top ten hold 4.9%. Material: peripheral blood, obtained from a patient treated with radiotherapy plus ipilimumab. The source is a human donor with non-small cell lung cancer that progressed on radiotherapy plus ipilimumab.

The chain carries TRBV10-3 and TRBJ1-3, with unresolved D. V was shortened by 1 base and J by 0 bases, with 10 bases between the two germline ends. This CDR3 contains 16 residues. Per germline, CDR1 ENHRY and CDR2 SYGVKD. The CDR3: CAISEWVVSSGNTIYF. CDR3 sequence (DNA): TGTGCCATCAGTGAGTGGGTGGTTTCCTCTGGAAACACCATATATTTT.

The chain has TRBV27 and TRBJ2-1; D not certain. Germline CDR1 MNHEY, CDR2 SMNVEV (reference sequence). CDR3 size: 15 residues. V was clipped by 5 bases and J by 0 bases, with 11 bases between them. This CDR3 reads CASSKQRSSYNEQFF. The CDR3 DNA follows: TGTGCCAGCAGTAAGCAAAGAAGCTCCTACAATGAGCAGTTCTTC.

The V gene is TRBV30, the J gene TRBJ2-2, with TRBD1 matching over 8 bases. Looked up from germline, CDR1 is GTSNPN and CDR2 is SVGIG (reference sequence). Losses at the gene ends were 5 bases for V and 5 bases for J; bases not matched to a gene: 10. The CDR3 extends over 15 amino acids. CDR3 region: CAWETGGWWTGELFF. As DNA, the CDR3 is TGTGCCTGGGAAACAGGGGGTTGGTGGACCGGGGAGCTGTTTTTT.

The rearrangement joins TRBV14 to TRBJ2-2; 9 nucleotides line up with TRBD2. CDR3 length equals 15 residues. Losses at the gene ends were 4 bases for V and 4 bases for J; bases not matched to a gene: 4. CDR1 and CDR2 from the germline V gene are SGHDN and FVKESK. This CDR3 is CASSPTSGSTGELFF. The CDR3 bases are TGTGCCAGCAGCCCAACTAGCGGGTCCACCGGGGAGCTGTTTTTT. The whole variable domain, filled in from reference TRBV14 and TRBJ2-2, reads EAGVTQFPSHSVIEKGQTVTLRCDPISGHDNLYWYRRVMGKEIKFLLHFVKESKQDESGMPNNRFLAERTGGTYSTLKVQPAELEDSGVYFCASSPTSGSTGELFFGEGSRLTVL.

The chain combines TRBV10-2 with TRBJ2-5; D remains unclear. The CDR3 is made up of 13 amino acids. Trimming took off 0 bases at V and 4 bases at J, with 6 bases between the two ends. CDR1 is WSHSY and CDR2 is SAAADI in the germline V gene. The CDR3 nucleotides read TGCGCCAGCAGTGAGTCGAGGATAGAGACCCAGTACTTC. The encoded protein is CASSESRIETQYF.

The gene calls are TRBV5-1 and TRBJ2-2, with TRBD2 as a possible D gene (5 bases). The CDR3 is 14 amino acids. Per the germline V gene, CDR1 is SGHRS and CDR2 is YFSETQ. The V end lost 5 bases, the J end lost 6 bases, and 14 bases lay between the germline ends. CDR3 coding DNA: TGCGCCAGCAGAACCCCTAGCTTCGCCGGGGAGCTGTTTTTT. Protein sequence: CASRTPSFAGELFF.

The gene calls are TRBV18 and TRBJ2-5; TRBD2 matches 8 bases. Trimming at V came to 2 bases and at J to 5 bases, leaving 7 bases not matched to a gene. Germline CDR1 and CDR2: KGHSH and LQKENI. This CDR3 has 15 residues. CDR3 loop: CASSPKAGDAETQYF. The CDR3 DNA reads TGTGCCAGCTCACCAAAAGCGGGAGATGCGGAGACCCAGTACTTC.

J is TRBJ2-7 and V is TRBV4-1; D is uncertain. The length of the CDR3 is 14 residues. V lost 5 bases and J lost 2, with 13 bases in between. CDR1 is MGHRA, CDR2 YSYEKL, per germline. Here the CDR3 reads CASSYRTETYEQYF. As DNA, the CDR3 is TGCGCCAGCAGCTACCGGACCGAAACCTACGAGCAGTACTTC.

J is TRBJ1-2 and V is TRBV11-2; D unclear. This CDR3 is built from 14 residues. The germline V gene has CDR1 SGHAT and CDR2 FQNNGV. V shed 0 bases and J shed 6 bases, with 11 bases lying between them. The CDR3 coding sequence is TGTGCCAGCAGCTTAGAAGCAGAACTTGATGGCTACACCTTC. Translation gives CASSLEAELDGYTF.

The CDR3 DNA follows: TGCAGTCATGACTCAGAAGAGACCCAGTACTTC. This gives the protein CSHDSEETQYF. The chain couples TRBV20-1 to TRBJ2-5; D unresolved. Germline lookup yields CDR1 DFQATT and CDR2 SNEGSKA (reference sequence). This CDR3 is 11 amino acids long. V was shortened by 8 bases and J by 3 bases, with 10 bases between the two germline ends.

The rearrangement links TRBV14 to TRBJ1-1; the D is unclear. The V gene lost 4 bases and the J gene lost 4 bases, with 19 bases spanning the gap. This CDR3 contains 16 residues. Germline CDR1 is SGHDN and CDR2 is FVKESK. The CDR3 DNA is TGTGCCAGCAGCCGACGAGCTTGGGGAGAGTTCACTGAAGCTTTCTTT. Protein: CASSRRAWGEFTEAFF.

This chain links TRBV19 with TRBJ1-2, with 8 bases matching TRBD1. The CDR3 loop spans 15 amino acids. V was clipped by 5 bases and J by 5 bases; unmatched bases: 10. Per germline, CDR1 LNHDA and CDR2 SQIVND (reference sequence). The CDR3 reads CASSRHATGEYGYTF. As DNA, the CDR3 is TGTGCCAGTAGTCGCCACGCGACAGGGGAATATGGCTACACCTTC.

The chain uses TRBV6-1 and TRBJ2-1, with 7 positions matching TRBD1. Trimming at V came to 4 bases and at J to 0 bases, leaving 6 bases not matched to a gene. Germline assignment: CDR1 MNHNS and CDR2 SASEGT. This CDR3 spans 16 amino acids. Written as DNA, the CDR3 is TGTGCCAGCAGTGGGAGACAGGGTAGCTCCTACAATGAGCAGTTCTTC. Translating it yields CASSGRQGSSYNEQFF.

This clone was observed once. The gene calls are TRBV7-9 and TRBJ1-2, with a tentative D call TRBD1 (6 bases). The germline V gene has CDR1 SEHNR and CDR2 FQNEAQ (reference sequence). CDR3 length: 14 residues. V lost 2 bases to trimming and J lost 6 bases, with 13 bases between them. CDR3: CASSLLQGFNGYTF. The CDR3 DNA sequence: TGTGCCAGCAGCTTACTCCAGGGGTTCAATGGCTACACCTTC.